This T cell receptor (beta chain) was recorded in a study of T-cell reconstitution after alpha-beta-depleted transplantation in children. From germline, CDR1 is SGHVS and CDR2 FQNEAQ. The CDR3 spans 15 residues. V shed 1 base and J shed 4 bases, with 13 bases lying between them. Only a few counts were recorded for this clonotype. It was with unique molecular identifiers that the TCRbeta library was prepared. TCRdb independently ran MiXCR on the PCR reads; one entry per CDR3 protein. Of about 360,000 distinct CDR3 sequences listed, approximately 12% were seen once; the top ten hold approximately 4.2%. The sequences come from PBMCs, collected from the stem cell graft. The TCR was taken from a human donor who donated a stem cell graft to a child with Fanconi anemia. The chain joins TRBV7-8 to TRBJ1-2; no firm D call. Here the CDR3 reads CASSLEGEDPYGYTF. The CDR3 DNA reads TGTGCCAGCAGCTTAGAGGGCGAAGACCCCTATGGCTACACCTTC.